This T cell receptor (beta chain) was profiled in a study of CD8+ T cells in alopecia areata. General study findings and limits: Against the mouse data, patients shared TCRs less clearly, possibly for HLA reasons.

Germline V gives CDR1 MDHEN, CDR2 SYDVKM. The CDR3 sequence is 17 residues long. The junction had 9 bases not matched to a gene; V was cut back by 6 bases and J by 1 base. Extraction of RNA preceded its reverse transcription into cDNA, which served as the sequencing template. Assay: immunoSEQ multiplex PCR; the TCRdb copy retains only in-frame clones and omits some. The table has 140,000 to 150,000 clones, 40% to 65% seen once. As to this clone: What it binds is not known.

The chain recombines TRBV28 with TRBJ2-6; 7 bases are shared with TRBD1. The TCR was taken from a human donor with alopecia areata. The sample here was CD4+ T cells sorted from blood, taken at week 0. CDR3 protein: CASRGQSLSSGANVLTF. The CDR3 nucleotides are TGTGCCAGCAGGGGACAGTCCCTTAGTTCTGGGGCCAACGTCCTGACTTTC.